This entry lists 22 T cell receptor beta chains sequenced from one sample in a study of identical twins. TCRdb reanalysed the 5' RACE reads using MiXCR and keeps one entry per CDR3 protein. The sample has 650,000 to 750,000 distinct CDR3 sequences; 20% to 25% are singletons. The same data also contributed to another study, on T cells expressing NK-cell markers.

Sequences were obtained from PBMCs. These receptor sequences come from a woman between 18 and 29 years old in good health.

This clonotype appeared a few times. CDR3 sequence: CSARDSSRLYEQYF. The CDR3, as DNA: TGCAGTGCTAGAGATAGTAGTCGCCTCTACGAGCAGTACTTC. The chain couples TRBV20-1 to TRBJ2-7; D is undetermined. There are 14 residues in the CDR3. Germline loops: CDR1 DFQATT, CDR2 SNEGSKA (reference sequence). Trimming left V 0 bases short and J 3 bases short, with 12 bases between.

CDR3 protein: CSAFRDTAYEQYF. The CDR3 DNA reads TGCAGTGCTTTCCGGGACACGGCCTACGAGCAGTACTTC. V is TRBV20-1 and J is TRBJ2-7, with TRBD1 as a possible D gene (6 bases). The CDR3 has 13 residues. Trimming left V 5 bases short and J 2 bases short, with 13 bases between. The V gene's germline CDR1 is DFQATT and CDR2 SNEGSKA (reference sequence).

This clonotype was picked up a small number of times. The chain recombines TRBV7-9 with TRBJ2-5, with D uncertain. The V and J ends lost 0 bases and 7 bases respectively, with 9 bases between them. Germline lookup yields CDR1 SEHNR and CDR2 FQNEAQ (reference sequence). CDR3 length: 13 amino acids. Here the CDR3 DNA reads TGTGCCAGCAGCTTAGCGGCGGTAGGGACCCAGTACTTC. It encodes CASSLAAVGTQYF.

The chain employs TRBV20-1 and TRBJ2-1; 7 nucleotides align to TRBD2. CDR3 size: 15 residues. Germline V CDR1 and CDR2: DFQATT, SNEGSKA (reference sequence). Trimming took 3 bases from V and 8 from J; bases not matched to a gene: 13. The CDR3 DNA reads TGCAGTGCTAGGCTATTGCGGGAGTCATCATATGAGCAGTTCTTC. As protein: CSARLLRESSYEQFF.

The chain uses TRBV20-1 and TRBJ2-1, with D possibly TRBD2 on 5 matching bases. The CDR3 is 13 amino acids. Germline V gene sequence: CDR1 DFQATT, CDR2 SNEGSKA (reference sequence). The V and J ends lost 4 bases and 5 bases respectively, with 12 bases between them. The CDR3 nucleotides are TGCAGTGCTACAGAAGGAGGCGACAATGAGCAGTTCTTC. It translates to CSATEGGDNEQFF.

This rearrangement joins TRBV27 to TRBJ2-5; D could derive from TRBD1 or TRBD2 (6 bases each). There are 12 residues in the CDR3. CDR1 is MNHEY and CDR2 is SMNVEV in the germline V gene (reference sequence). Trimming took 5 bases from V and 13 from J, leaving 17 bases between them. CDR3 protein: CASSTLGGRMYF. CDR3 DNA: TGTGCCAGCAGTACGCTAGGGGGGCGGATGTACTTC.

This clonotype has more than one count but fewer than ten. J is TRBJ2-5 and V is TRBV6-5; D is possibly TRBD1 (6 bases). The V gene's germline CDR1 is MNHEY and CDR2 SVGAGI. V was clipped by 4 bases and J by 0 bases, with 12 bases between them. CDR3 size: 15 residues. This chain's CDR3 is CASSFVQGNQETQYF. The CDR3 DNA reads TGTGCCAGCAGTTTCGTACAGGGAAACCAAGAGACCCAGTACTTC.

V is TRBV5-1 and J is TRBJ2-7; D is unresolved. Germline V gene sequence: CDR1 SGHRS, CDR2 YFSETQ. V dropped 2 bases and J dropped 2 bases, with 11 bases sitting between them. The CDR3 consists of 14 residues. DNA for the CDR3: TGCGCCAGCAGCTTCGACGTGAGCCCCTACGAGCAGTACTTC. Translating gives CASSFDVSPYEQYF.

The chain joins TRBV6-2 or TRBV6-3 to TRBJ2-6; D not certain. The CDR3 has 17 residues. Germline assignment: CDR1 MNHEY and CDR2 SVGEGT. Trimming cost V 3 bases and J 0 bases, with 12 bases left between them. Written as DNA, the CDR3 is TGTGCCAGCAGTTATCCCCAGGCAGGCTCTGGGGCCAACGTCCTGACTTTC. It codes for CASSYPQAGSGANVLTF.

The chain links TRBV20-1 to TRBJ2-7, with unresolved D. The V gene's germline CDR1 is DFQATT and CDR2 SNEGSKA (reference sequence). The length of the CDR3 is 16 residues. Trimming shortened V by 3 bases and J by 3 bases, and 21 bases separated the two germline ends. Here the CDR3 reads CSASTPTEGHYYEQYF. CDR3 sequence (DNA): TGCAGTGCTAGCACCCCCACCGAAGGCCACTACTACGAGCAGTACTTC.

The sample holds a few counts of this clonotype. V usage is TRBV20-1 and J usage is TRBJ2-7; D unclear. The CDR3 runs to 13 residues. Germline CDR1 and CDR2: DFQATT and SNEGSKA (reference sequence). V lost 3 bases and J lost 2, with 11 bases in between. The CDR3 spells CSASAYSTYEQYF. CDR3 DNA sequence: TGCAGTGCTAGCGCGTACTCCACCTACGAGCAGTACTTC.

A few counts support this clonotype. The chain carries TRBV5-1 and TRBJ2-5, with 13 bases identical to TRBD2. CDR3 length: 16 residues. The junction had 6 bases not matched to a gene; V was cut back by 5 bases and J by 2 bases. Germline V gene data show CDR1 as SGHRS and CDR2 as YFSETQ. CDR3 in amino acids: CASRRLGLAGQETQYF. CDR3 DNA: TGCGCCAGCAGACGTTTGGGACTAGCGGGGCAAGAGACCCAGTACTTC. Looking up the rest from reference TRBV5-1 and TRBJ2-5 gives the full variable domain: KAGVTQTPRYLIKTRGQQVTLSCSPISGHRSVSWYQQTPGQGLQFLFEYFSETQRNKGNFPGRFSGRQFSNSRSEMNVSTLELGDSALYLCASRRLGLAGQETQYFGPGTRLLVL.

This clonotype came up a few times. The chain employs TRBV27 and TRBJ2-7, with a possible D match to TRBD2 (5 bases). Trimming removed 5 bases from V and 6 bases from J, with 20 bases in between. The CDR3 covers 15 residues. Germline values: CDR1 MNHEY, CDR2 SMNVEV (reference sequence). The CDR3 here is CASSPRSRGSFEQYF. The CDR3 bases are TGTGCCAGCAGTCCAAGGTCCCGGGGATCTTTCGAGCAGTACTTC.

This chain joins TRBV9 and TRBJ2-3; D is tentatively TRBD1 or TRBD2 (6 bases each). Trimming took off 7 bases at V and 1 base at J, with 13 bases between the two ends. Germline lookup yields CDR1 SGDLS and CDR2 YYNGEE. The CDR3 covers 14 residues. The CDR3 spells CASGGLRGTDTQYF. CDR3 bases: TGTGCCAGCGGGGGGCTGCGGGGCACAGATACGCAGTATTTT.

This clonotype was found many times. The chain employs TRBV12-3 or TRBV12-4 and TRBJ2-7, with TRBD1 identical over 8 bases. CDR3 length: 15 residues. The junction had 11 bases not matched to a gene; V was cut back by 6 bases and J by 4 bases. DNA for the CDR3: TGTGCCAGCAGACCTGACAGGGGAGGTTTATACGAGCAGTACTTC. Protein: CASRPDRGGLYEQYF.

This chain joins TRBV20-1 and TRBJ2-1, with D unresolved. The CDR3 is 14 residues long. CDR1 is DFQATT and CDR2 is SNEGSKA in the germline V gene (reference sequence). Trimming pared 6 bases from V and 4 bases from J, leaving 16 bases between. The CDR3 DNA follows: TGCAGTGCCATCGACCCACCGTTATACAATGAGCAGTTCTTC. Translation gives CSAIDPPLYNEQFF.

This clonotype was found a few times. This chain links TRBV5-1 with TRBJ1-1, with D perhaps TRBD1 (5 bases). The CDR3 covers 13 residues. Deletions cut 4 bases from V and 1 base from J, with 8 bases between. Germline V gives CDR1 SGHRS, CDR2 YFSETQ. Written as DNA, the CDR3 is TGCGCCAGCAGCCGACAGACGAACACTGAAGCTTTCTTT. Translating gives CASSRQTNTEAFF.

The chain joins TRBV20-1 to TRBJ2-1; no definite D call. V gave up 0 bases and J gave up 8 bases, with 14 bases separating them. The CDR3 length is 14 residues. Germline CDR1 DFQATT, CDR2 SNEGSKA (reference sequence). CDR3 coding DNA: TGCAGTGCTAGAGAGGACCCTTCACGCGATGAGCAGTTCTTC. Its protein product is CSAREDPSRDEQFF.

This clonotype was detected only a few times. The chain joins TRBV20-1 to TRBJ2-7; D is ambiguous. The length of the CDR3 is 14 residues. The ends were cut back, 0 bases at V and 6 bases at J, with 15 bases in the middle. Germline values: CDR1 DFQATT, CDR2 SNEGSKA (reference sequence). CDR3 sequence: CSARDLAHRGEQYF. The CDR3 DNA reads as TGCAGTGCTAGAGATCTCGCCCACCGCGGCGAGCAGTACTTC.

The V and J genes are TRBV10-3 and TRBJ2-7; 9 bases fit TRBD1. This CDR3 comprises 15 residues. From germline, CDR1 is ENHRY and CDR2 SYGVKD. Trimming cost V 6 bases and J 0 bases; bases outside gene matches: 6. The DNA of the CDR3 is TGTGCCATCAGATCCGGGACAGGGAACTCCTACGAGCAGTACTTC. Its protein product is CAIRSGTGNSYEQYF.

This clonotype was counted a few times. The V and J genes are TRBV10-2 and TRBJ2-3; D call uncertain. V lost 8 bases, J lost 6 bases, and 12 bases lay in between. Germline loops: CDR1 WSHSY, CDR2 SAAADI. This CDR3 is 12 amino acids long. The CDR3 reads CASATAVDTQYF. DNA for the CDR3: TGCGCCAGCGCCACCGCCGTTGATACGCAGTATTTT.

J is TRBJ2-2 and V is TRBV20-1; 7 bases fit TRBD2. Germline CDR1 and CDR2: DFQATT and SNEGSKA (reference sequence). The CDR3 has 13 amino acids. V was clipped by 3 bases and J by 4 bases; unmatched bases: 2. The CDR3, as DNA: TGCAGTGCTAGGGGAGGGTTCACCGGGGAGCTGTTTTTT. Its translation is CSARGGFTGELFF.